The clone carrying this T cell receptor (beta chain) has just a few counts. This CDR3 is 15 amino acids long. The V end lost 1 base, the J end lost 5 bases, and 15 bases lay between the germline ends. Per the germline V gene, CDR1 is DFQATT and CDR2 is SNEGSKA (reference sequence). The data stem from a study of T cells after yellow fever vaccination. By 5'RACE template switching, TCR cDNA was produced, with a universal primer site and UMIs added in the process. TCRdb reanalysed the 5' RACE reads using MiXCR and keeps one entry per CDR3 protein. The table lists about 230,000 distinct CDR3 sequences, more than 6.5% of them singletons.

This specimen consisted of CD4+ T cells sorted from PBMCs, obtained on the day of the yellow fever booster vaccination. The receptor's source is a man aged 25-45 years who received the YFV17D yellow fever vaccine. The J gene is TRBJ1-5, the V gene TRBV20-1, with a weak D call TRBD1 (6 bases). The CDR3 coding sequence is TGCAGTGCTAGAGTACGACATGACAGGTATCAGCCCCAGCATTTT. Its translation is CSARVRHDRYQPQHF.